These 2 T cell receptor beta chains came from one sample sequenced in a study of follicular helper T cells after annual influenza vaccination. TCRdb's table, derived via immunoSEQ multiplex PCR, lists solely in-frame clones and lacks some. This sample has more than 10,000 clones; 81% occur once, and the top ten carry under 0.95%. Stated time point: 2014-2015 season, pre-vaccination. The sequenced sample was CXCR5- memory CD4+ T cells sorted from blood, obtained on the day of influenza vaccination. These TCRs come from an adult who received the influenza vaccine.

The genes are TRBV6-1 and TRBJ2-2; no clear D gene. Trimming cost V 9 bases and J 4 bases, with 15 bases left between them. The CDR3 has 14 residues. CDR1 and CDR2 from the germline V gene are MNHNS and SASEGT. The CDR3 loop is CASTDPGRTGELFF. The CDR3 region has the DNA TGTGCCAGTACCGACCCCGGCCGCACCGGGGAGCTGTTTTTT.

The chain carries TRBV28 and TRBJ2-3; D remains unclear. V lost 6 bases to trimming and J lost 0 bases, with 10 bases between them. Germline V gene data show CDR1 as MDHEN and CDR2 as SYDVKM. The CDR3 sequence is 14 residues long. In DNA, the CDR3 is TGTGCCAGCAGCCCGCGAGACAGCACAGATACGCAGTATTTT. Protein sequence: CASSPRDSTDTQYF. The whole variable domain, remainder taken from reference TRBV28 and TRBJ2-3, is DVKVTQSSRYLVKRTGEKVFLECVQDMDHENMFWYRQDPGLGLRLIYFSYDVKMKEKGDIPEGYSVSREKKERFSLILESASTNQTSMYLCASSPRDSTDTQYFGPGTRLTVL.